The clone carrying this T cell receptor (beta chain) was detected once. What it recognizes is unknown. This sample was taken from a study of T cell responses to AZD1222 COVID-19 vaccine. Whole-study findings and limits: At baseline, just 5 or 6 AZD1222 recipients tested seropositive. Donors skewed white British and female; clonal diversity was possibly underestimated.

Repertoires were generated with immunoSEQ multiplex PCR, while TCRdb's copy carries only in-frame clones and drops some. The sample has 170,000 or so clones, 90% seen once; the top ten hold around 3%. The CDR3 runs 17 residues. Trimming took 0 bases from V and 6 from J; bases not matched to a gene: 12. The germline V gene encodes CDR1 SGHNT and CDR2 YYREEE (reference sequence). The clonotype originates from an adult in good health. This chain uses TRBV5-4 with TRBJ2-3; 8 bases agree with TRBD2. Here the sequenced sample was peripheral blood, taken on day 0 of AZD1222 vaccination. CDR3 amino acids: CASSLGWGSGVADTQYF. CDR3 DNA: TGTGCCAGCAGCTTGGGGTGGGGTAGCGGGGTGGCGGATACGCAGTATTTT.